This T cell receptor beta chain stems from a study of cytomegalovirus exposure and HLA in healthy donors. Use of 60 Vbeta and 13 Jbeta primers characterized the PCR. Produced via immunoSEQ multiplex PCR; TCRdb's table is partial and in-frame only. This repertoire shows 100,000 to 150,000 clones, about 80% found once; its top ten account for approximately 2.6%. The clonotype was recovered from a boy under 10 years old in good health and CMV-seronegative. Material for sequencing was PBMCs.

CDR3 nucleotides: TGTGCCAGCAGCGAACCGGTAGCGGCAGACAATGAGCAGTTCTTC. This codes for CASSEPVAADNEQFF. The genes are TRBV5-4 and TRBJ2-1; possible D gene TRBD2, 6 bases. Germline V gives CDR1 SGHNT, CDR2 YYREEE (reference sequence). This CDR3 contains 15 residues. Trimming removed 4 bases at V and 5 bases at J, with 16 bases between.